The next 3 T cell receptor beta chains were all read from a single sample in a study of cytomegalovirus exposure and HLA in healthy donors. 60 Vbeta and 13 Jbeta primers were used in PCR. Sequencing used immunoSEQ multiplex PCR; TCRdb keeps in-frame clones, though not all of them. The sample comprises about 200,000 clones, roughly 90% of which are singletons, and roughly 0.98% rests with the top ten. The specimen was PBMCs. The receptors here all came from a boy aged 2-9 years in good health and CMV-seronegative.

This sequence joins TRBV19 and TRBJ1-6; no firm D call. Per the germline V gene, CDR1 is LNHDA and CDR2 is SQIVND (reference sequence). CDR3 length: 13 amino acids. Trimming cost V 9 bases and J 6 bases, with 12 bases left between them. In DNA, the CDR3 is TGTGCCAGCTCGAGCGTGGGTAATTCACCCCTCCACTTT. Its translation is CASSSVGNSPLHF. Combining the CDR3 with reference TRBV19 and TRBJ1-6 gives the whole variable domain DGGITQSPKYLFRKEGQNVTLSCEQNLNHDAMYWYRQDPGQGLRLIYYSQIVNDFQKGDIAEGYSVSREKKESFPLTVTSAQKNPTAFYLCASSSVGNSPLHFGNGTRLTVT.

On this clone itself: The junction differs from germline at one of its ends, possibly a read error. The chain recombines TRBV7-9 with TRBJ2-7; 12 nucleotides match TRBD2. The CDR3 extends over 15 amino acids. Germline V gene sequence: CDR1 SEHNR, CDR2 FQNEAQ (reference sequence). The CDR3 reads CSSSMGTSGSTEQYF. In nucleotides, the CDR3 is TGTTCCAGCAGCATGGGGACTAGCGGGTCTACGGAGCAGTACTTC.

Here the CDR3 DNA reads TGTGCCAGCAGCTCGGCTCTAGCGGGGGGGGCCGGGGAGCTGTTTTTT. It is translated as CASSSALAGGAGELFF. The chain employs TRBV7-2 and TRBJ2-2, with 12 bases aligning to TRBD2. After removal of 4 bases from V and 6 bases from J, the junction contained 6 bases not matched to a gene. The CDR3 has 16 amino acids. The V gene's germline CDR1 is SGHTA and CDR2 FQGNSA.